The clone carrying this TCR beta chain was counted between two and nine times. The data originate from a study of blood T cells in healthy people across ages. The CDR3 loop spans 14 amino acids. The J segment lost 6 bases and the V segment lost 4 bases, leaving 7 bases of the junction unmatched. Germline V gives CDR1 LGHDT, CDR2 YNNKEL (reference sequence). The second PCR ran about 6 to 12 cycles with a sample-barcoded 5' primer and J-beta primers. TCRdb independently ran MiXCR on the 5' RACE reads; one entry per CDR3 protein. Of about 730,000 distinct CDR3 sequences listed, roughly 44% were seen once; the top ten hold less than 25%.

This receptor was obtained from a woman in her sixties or seventies in good health. This chain uses TRBV3-1 with TRBJ1-2, with TRBD1 identical over 8 bases. The sequenced sample consisted of blood. The CDR3 protein is CASSRGQGSHGYTF. The CDR3 coding sequence is TGTGCCAGCAGCCGTGGACAGGGTTCCCATGGCTACACCTTC. Together with reference TRBV3-1 and TRBJ1-2, the CDR3 gives the full variable domain: DTAVSQTPKYLVTQMGNDKSIKCEQNLGHDTMYWYKQDSKKFLKIMFSYNNKELIINETVPNRFSPKSPDKAHLNLHINSLELGDSAVYFCASSRGQGSHGYTFGSGTRLTVV.